The 25 T cell receptor beta chains presented below share a single source sample, sequenced in a study of T cell clonality in common variable immunodeficiency. Regarding the study as a whole: Reportedly, TCR beta sequences from common variable immunodeficiency showed fewer deletions and N-nucleotide insertions.

These receptors' antigens are unknown. The protocol was immunoSEQ multiplex PCR, while the TCRdb copy is restricted to in-frame clones and leaves out a portion. The profile covers tens of thousands of clones, none occurring a single time. The sequencing input was peripheral blood mononuclear cells. These receptor sequences come from a human donor with common variable immunodeficiency.

The CDR3 bases that were read are TGTGCCAGCAGCTTGGACAGGGTTGTCTATGGC. It is translated as CASSLDRVVYG. The whole CDR3 sequence reads CASSLDRVVYGYTF. J is TRBJ1-2 and V is TRBV7-6, with 8 bases matching TRBD1. The read ends 3 residues early relative to the CDR3; the germline J gene fills the gap. CDR3 length equals 14 residues. Germline loops: CDR1 SGHVS, CDR2 FNYEAQ. Trimming removed 3 bases from V and 4 bases from J; junction bases left unmatched: 4.

This clone was picked up many times. The sequenced fragment ends 3 residues before the CDR3 boundary, so the rest is inferred from the germline J gene. The V and J genes are TRBV3-1 (or the pseudogene TRBV3-2) and TRBJ2-7, with TRBD2 matching over 10 bases. Germline CDR1 reads LGHDT; CDR2 reads YNNKEL (reference sequence). V shed 3 bases, J shed 5 bases, and the junction held 7 bases outside the gene matches. The CDR3 is 15 residues long. The DNA read from the CDR3 is TGTGCCAGCAGCCAGGGGAGCGGGAGGGCCAACGAG. It yields the protein CASSQGSGRANE. Given in full, the CDR3 is CASSQGSGRANEQYF.

This clone appeared a few times. Other DNA variants within this sample encode the same CDR3. CDR3 in amino acids: CASSLQGYEQYF. Incomplete CDR3 DNA: TGTGCCAGCAGCTTACAAGGGTACGAG. The chain couples TRBV5-6 to TRBJ2-7, with D uncertain. The read terminates 3 residues before the CDR3 end, so the remaining end is supplied by the germline J gene. Trimming took 2 bases from V and 4 from J, leaving 7 bases between them. The CDR3 extends over 12 amino acids. Germline V gene lookup returns CDR1 SGHDT and CDR2 YYEEEE.

This clone was seen at least ten times. The CDR3 goes on 3 residues after the read ends, and that part is filled in from the germline J gene. This chain uses TRBV7-2 with TRBJ2-1; D is unclear. CDR3 length: 15 amino acids. CDR1 is SGHTA and CDR2 is FQGNSA in the germline V gene. V lost 4 bases and J lost 7, with 17 bases in between. CDR3 sequence reads: CASSSSGYSNNEQFF. Incomplete CDR3 DNA: TGTGCCAGCAGCTCCTCTGGGTACAGTAATAATGAG.

The sample holds many counts of this clone. The read halts 3 residues ahead of the CDR3 end, with the missing end drawn from the germline J gene. V usage is TRBV20-1 and J usage is TRBJ1-1; tentatively, D is TRBD1 (6 bases). V was trimmed by 3 bases and J by 1 base, leaving 12 bases between them. The germline V gene has CDR1 DFQATT and CDR2 SNEGSKA (reference sequence). The length of the CDR3 is 14 residues. The CDR3 bases that were read are TGCAGTGCTAGGCAGGGGATACCGAACACTGAA. Translation: CSARQGIPNTE. The complete CDR3 sequence is CSARQGIPNTEAFF.

Turning to this clone: The read terminates 3 residues ahead of where the CDR3 ends, so the germline J gene completes it. This chain connects TRBV7-6 to TRBJ2-1, with 12 bases identical to TRBD2. V trimming: 5 bases; J trimming: 6 bases; junction bases outside the gene matches: 2. The CDR3 sequence is 14 residues long. CDR1 is SGHVS, CDR2 FNYEAQ, per germline. Here the CDR3 reads CASSPGLAGNEQFF. Partial CDR3 DNA: TGTGCCAGCAGCCCGGGACTAGCGGGCAATGAG.

This clone was detected a few times. The read stops 3 residues short of the end of the CDR3; the missing end is completed from the germline J gene. The chain couples TRBV7-9 to TRBJ2-7; 9 bases map to TRBD1. This CDR3 has 15 residues. The V and J ends lost 5 bases and 6 bases, in that order; junction bases with no gene match: 11. The V gene's germline CDR1 is SEHNR and CDR2 FQNEAQ (reference sequence). The chain's CDR3 is CASSPDLQGAREQYF. The sequenced part of the CDR3 DNA is TGTGCCAGCAGCCCAGACCTACAGGGGGCGCGCGAG.

Concerning this clone itself: The read comes to an end 3 residues before the CDR3 does, leaving the germline J gene to fill in the end. The V call is TRBV6-1, the J call TRBJ1-1; TRBD1 is a possible D gene (6 bases). Per germline, CDR1 MNHNS and CDR2 SASEGT. The CDR3 extends over 13 amino acids. The CDR3 spells CASSGGQSREAFF. Partial CDR3 DNA: TGTGCCAGCAGTGGAGGACAGTCTAGGGAA.

This clone rates as medium-sized (0.01 to 0.1%). Here the CDR3 reads CSVSLTNMNTEAFF. CDR3 DNA (partial): TGCAGCGTTTCCCTGACAAACATGAACACTGAA. J is TRBJ1-1 and V is TRBV29-1; D remains ambiguous. The read ends 3 residues before the CDR3 terminus; that terminus is restored from the germline J gene. Trimming took off 5 bases at V and 0 bases at J, with 13 bases between the two ends. The germline CDR1 and CDR2 sequences are SQVTM and ANQGSEA. The CDR3 totals 14 residues.

Many counts were recorded for this clone. The sequence runs out 3 residues before the end of the CDR3; the remainder is reconstructed from the germline J gene. The rearrangement uses TRBV11-3 and TRBJ2-1; D may be TRBD2 (7 bases). The CDR3 sequence is 15 residues long. Trimming pared 5 bases from V and 7 bases from J, leaving 18 bases between. The germline V gene encodes CDR1 SGHNT and CDR2 YENEEA. The CDR3 reads CASSRRGGSLNEQFF. The sequenced CDR3 bases are TGTGCCAGCAGCCGCAGGGGCGGGAGTCTAAATGAG. Full variable domain (outside the CDR3, taken from reference TRBV11-3 and TRBJ2-1): EAGVVQSPRYKIIEKKQPVAFWCNPISGHNTLYWYLQNLGQGPELLIRYENEEAVDDSQLPKDRFSAERLKGVDSTLKIQPAELGDSAVYLCASSRRGGSLNEQFFGPGTRLTVL.

This clone has a count of ten or more. The sequenced fragment ends 3 residues before the CDR3 boundary, so the rest is inferred from the germline J gene. V and J are TRBV5-5 and TRBJ1-4, with TRBD1 identical over 9 bases. Unmatched junction bases numbered 2, after V lost 4 bases and J lost 7 bases. The CDR3 runs 13 residues. Germline lookup yields CDR1 SGHKS and CDR2 YYEKEE (reference sequence). The CDR3 sequence is CASSPGQGEKLFF. The sequenced CDR3 bases are TGTGCCAGCAGCCCGGGACAGGGTGAAAAA.

Of note for this clone: The observed sequence ends 3 residues before the CDR3 terminus, with the missing tail filled in from the germline J gene. The V gene is TRBV7-9, the J gene TRBJ1-4, with D perhaps matching TRBD1 (5 bases). Trimming shortened V by 2 bases and J by 4 bases, and 11 bases separated the two germline ends. The V gene's germline CDR1 is SEHNR and CDR2 FQNEAQ (reference sequence). CDR3 length: 15 amino acids. CDR3 DNA (partial): TGTGCCAGCAGCTTACGGGGGGGGGATAATGAAAAA. Protein product: CASSLRGGDNEK. The complete CDR3 sequence is CASSLRGGDNEKLFF.

This clone appeared a few times. Read data end 3 residues before the CDR3 end; the end is taken from the germline J gene. The gene calls are TRBV7-4 and TRBJ1-5; TRBD1 matches at 7 bases. Germline V gene data show CDR1 as SGHVT and CDR2 as SQSDAQ. The V segment lost 3 bases and the J segment 3 bases; nucleotides outside the gene matches: 8. The CDR3 spans 16 residues. The CDR3 loop is CASSFWRQGINQPQHF. CDR3 bases read: TGTGCCAGCAGCTTTTGGCGACAGGGCATCAATCAGCCC.

In regard to this clone: The CDR3 end lies 3 residues beyond the end of the read and is filled in from the germline J gene. V and J are TRBV11-3 and TRBJ2-3; tentative D call: TRBD2 (5 bases). Germline values: CDR1 SGHNT, CDR2 YENEEA. The CDR3 consists of 12 residues. V was clipped by 6 bases and J by 6 bases, with 10 bases between them. The CDR3 bases that were read are TGTGCCAGCAGTTTGGGCGGGGATACG. Encoded protein: CASSLGGDT. The full CDR3 sequence reads CASSLGGDTQYF.

About this clone itself: The read falls 3 residues short of the CDR3 end, and the missing part is taken from the germline J gene. The chain employs TRBV18 and TRBJ1-2; maybe TRBD1 (5 bases). CDR3 length equals 12 residues. Germline V gives CDR1 KGHSH, CDR2 LQKENI. The CDR3 bases that were read are TGTGCCAGCTCAAATAGCAGGGAAGGC. Residues: CASSNSREG. In full, the CDR3 is CASSNSREGYTF.

Points on this clone: The read terminates 3 residues before the CDR3 end, so the remaining end is supplied by the germline J gene. The sample carries other DNA sequences with the same CDR3. The chain has TRBV7-8 and TRBJ2-5, with 8 bases aligning to TRBD2. The V gene end was trimmed by 5 bases and the J gene end by 5 bases; junction bases not matched to a gene: 7. The V gene's germline CDR1 is SGHVS and CDR2 FQNEAQ. This CDR3 has 14 residues. The CDR3 protein is CASSTFRGGETQYF. The sequenced part of the CDR3 DNA is TGTGCCAGCAGCACTTTCCGGGGGGGGGAGACC.

By share, this clone counts as medium-sized (0.01 to 0.1%). From the germline J gene comes the end of the CDR3, since the read stops 3 residues before it. The V and J genes are TRBV9 and TRBJ2-3; D is perhaps TRBD2 (6 bases). CDR3 length equals 12 residues. Germline V CDR1 and CDR2: SGDLS, YYNGEE. V was trimmed by 3 bases and J by 6 bases, leaving 8 bases between them. The CDR3 protein is CASSASVDTQYF. The CDR3 bases that were read are TGTGCCAGCAGCGCTAGCGTGGATACG.

This clone was seen only a few times. The CDR3 end is not reached by the read, which stops 3 residues before it; the germline J gene fills it in. This chain connects TRBV7-2 to TRBJ2-5; D is perhaps TRBD1 or TRBD2 (5 bases each). The CDR3 contains 14 residues. Looked up from germline, CDR1 is SGHTA and CDR2 is FQGNSA. Trimming pared 2 bases from V and 2 bases from J, leaving 9 bases between. The CDR3 spells CASSLRGVQETQYF. The DNA read from the CDR3 is TGTGCCAGCAGCTTAAGAGGGGTACAAGAGACC.

This clone has more than one count but fewer than ten. The read falls 3 residues short of the CDR3 end, and the missing part is taken from the germline J gene. J is TRBJ2-7 and V is TRBV7-9, with 11 bases lining up with TRBD1. The ends lost 2 bases at V and 3 bases at J; junction bases unmatched: 3. The germline V gene has CDR1 SEHNR and CDR2 FQNEAQ (reference sequence). CDR3 length: 15 amino acids. CDR3 sequence reads: CASSLLGTGGYEQYF. CDR3 DNA (partial): TGTGCCAGCAGCTTATTGGGGACAGGGGGCTACGAG.

To note about this clone: The read ends 3 residues early relative to the CDR3; the germline J gene fills the gap. The chain is built from TRBV7-2 and TRBJ2-5; TRBD2 agrees at 9 bases. Germline V lookup: CDR1 SGHTA, CDR2 FQGNSA. The CDR3 sequence is 13 residues long. V dropped 5 bases and J dropped 5; count of bases not matched to a gene: 3. The CDR3 here is CASSRSGSETQYF. CDR3 DNA, as far as it was read: TGTGCCAGCAGCCGTAGCGGGAGTGAGACC.

This clone was recorded a few times. Sequencing ends 3 residues short of the CDR3 end; the germline J gene provides the rest. J is TRBJ1-1 and V is TRBV6-2 or TRBV6-3, with TRBD1 identical over 8 bases. V trimming: 6 bases; J trimming: 0 bases; junction bases outside the gene matches: 12. Germline CDR1 MNHEY, CDR2 SVGEGT. CDR3 length: 17 amino acids. CDR3 DNA (partial): TGTGCCAGCAGGCCGGACAGGGCGAAGGGGCTGAACACTGAA. The encoded protein is CASRPDRAKGLNTE. The whole CDR3 protein is CASRPDRAKGLNTEAFF.

This clone has ten or more counts. The read comes to an end 3 residues before the CDR3 does, leaving the germline J gene to fill in the end. The rearrangement links TRBV20-1 to TRBJ1-1, with a weak D call TRBD1 (6 bases). CDR1 is DFQATT and CDR2 is SNEGSKA in the germline V gene (reference sequence). The CDR3 contains 16 residues. V lost 0 bases and J 1 base, leaving 15 bases between the germline ends. The CDR3 protein is CSARDDGRGRNTEAFF. The CDR3 bases that were read are TGCAGTGCTAGAGATGACGGCAGGGGAAGGAACACTGAA.

This clone was counted only a few times. The read falls 3 residues short of the CDR3 end, and the missing part is taken from the germline J gene. This chain joins TRBV30 and TRBJ1-5; possible D gene TRBD1, 5 bases. The CDR3 extends over 15 amino acids. Trimming left V 3 bases short and J 5 bases short, with 17 bases between. Germline CDR1 GTSNPN, CDR2 SVGIG (reference sequence). CDR3 loop: CAWSDAGMVYQPQHF. CDR3 bases read: TGTGCCTGGAGCGACGCAGGGATGGTATATCAGCCC. Together with reference TRBV30 and TRBJ1-5, the CDR3 gives the full variable domain: SQTIHQWPATLVQPVGSPLSLECTVEGTSNPNLYWYRQAAGRGLQLLFYSVGIGQISSEVPQNLSASRPQDRQFILSSKKLLLSDSGFYLCAWSDAGMVYQPQHFGDGTRLSIL.

This clone was counted between two and nine times. The read ends 3 residues early relative to the CDR3; the germline J gene fills the gap. The gene calls are TRBV30 and TRBJ2-7; 9 nucleotides align to TRBD2. The length of the CDR3 is 12 residues. V lost 3 bases, J lost 4 bases, and 1 base stayed unmatched. Germline V gene lookup returns CDR1 GTSNPN and CDR2 SVGIG (reference sequence). The CDR3 here is CAWRREGYEQYF. The sequenced part of the CDR3 DNA is TGTGCCTGGAGGCGGGAGGGATACGAG.

At least ten counts were recorded for this clone. The CDR3 is cut off 3 residues early in the read; its end comes from the germline J gene. The chain employs TRBV19 and TRBJ2-3; perhaps TRBD1 as D (5 bases). This CDR3 has 12 residues. Germline loops: CDR1 LNHDA, CDR2 SQIVND (reference sequence). Trimming removed 10 bases at V and 5 bases at J, with 13 bases between. The CDR3 loop is CATGQSGDTQYF. The CDR3 DNA, read in part, is TGTGCCACCGGACAAAGTGGAGATACG.